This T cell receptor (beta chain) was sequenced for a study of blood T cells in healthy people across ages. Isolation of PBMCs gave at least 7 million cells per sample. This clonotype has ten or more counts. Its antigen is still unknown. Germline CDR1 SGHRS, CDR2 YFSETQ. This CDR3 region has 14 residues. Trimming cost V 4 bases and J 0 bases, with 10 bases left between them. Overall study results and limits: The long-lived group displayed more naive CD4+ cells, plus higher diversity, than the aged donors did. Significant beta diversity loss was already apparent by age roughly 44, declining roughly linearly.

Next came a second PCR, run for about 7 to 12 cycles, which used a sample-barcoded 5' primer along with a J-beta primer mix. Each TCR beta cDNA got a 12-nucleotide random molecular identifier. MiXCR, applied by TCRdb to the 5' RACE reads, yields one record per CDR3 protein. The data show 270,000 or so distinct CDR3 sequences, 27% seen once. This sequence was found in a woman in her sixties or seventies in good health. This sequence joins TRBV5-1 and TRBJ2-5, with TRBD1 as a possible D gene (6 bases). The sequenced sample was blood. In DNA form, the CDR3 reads TGCGCCAGCAGCCCCGGGACAAACCAAGAGACCCAGTACTTC. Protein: CASSPGTNQETQYF.